These T cell receptor beta chains were read from a single sample in a study of blood T cell repertoires in COVID-19. Measured with immunoSEQ multiplex PCR; TCRdb has only the in-frame clones, and not every one. Among roughly 400,000 clones listed, nearly 90% were seen once. Material: PBMCs or T cells enriched from blood (not recorded which). The receptors shown here come from a woman aged 18-35 years who had been exposed to COVID-19. Both conserved end residues are part of each CDR3. A D gene is named only where the DNA matches it firmly. Not every row has a clone size; where given, it reads once, few, many or a size class.

>TRBV6-6|.|TRBJ2-7|.
TGTGCCAGCAGTTACTCGGGAGTTATGCAGTACTTC
CASSYSGVMQYF
>TRBV12-3/TRBV12-4|.|TRBJ1-1|.
TGTGCCAGCAGGCCTCGTACCGGGACTGAAGCTTTCTTT
CASRPRTGTEAFF
>TRBV10-3|TRBD1|TRBJ2-7|.
TGTGCCATCAGCGGGACAGGGGGCTCCTACGAGCAGTACTTC
CAISGTGGSYEQYF
>TRBV9|.|TRBJ2-7|.
TGTGCCAGCAGCGACCCCGGACTTCACGAGCAGTACTTC
CASSDPGLHEQYF
>TRBV28|.|TRBJ1-5|.
TGTGCCAGCAGTATGAGTCCCCTTAATCAGCCCCAGCATTTT
CASSMSPLNQPQHF
>TRBV15|TRBD2|TRBJ2-1|.
TGTGCCACCAGTGGGACTAGCGGGGGTTTTCAGTTCTTC
CATSGTSGGFQFF
>TRBV12-3/TRBV12-4|TRBD2|TRBJ2-1|.
TGTGCCAGCAGTTCCGGGACTAGCAATGAGCAGTTCTTC
CASSSGTSNEQFF
>TRBV11-2|.|TRBJ1-2|.
TGTGCCAGCAGCTTAAGGCCTCGGGGGGCACCAGCCCCTGATGGCTACACCTTC
CASSLRPRGAPAPDGYTF
>TRBV28|TRBD1|TRBJ1-6|.
TGTGCCAGCAGTTTAGACAGGGCCGAGTCTTCACCCCTCCACTTT
CASSLDRAESSPLHF
>TRBV6-6|TRBD1|TRBJ1-6|.
TGTGCCAGCAGTTACTCCGGACAGGGGGACAATTCACCCCTCCACTTT
CASSYSGQGDNSPLHF
>TRBV15|TRBD2|TRBJ2-1|.
TGTGCCACCAGCAGGGGAGCGGGAGTCGTGGGTAATGAGCAGTTCTTC
CATSRGAGVVGNEQFF
>TRBV29-1|.|TRBJ1-6|.
TGCAGCGTTGTAGTAGACAGTCAAGTCCCCCTCCACTTT
CSVVVDSQVPLHF
>TRBV6-6|.|TRBJ2-7|.
TGTGCCAGCAGTTATACGCTAGGTGAGCAGTACTTC
CASSYTLGEQYF
>TRBV13|TRBD2|TRBJ2-3|.
TGTGCCAGCAGCTTAGAAGCTAGCGGGGGGGCAACAGATACGCAGTATTTT
CASSLEASGGATDTQYF
>TRBV6-5|TRBD1|TRBJ2-7|.
TGTGCCAGCAGTTACTCGACAGGGGGCTACGAGCAGTACTTC
CASSYSTGGYEQYF
>TRBV27|TRBD1|TRBJ1-1|once
TGTGCCAGCAGTTTGGTGGCAGGGGGAAGGACTGAAGCTTTCTTT
CASSLVAGGRTEAFF
>TRBV2|TRBD1|TRBJ1-5|once
TGTGCCAGCAGAAGACAGGGGGCGAACAGCAATCAGCCCCAGCATTTT
CASRRQGANSNQPQHF
>TRBV7-9|.|TRBJ1-1|.
TGTGCCAGCAGCTTAGATATGAACACTGAAGCTTTCTTT
CASSLDMNTEAFF
>TRBV28|.|TRBJ1-2|once
TGTGCCAGCATCCCTCGGCCAGGGGCGATAGGTGGCTACACCTTC
CASIPRPGAIGGYTF
>TRBV4-2|.|TRBJ1-6|.
TGTGCCAGCAGCCAAGATCTTTATATTGGAAGCGATTCACCCCTCCACTTT
CASSQDLYIGSDSPLHF
>TRBV5-6|TRBD1|TRBJ2-7|.
TGTGCCAGCAGCTTGGGACAGGGAGTACACGAGCAGTACTTC
CASSLGQGVHEQYF
>TRBV3-1/TRBV3-2|TRBD2|TRBJ2-2|.
TGTGCCAGCAGCTCGGGACTAGCGGCTATTTGGGGGGAGCTGTTTTTT
CASSSGLAAIWGELFF
>TRBV19|TRBD2|TRBJ2-3|.
TGTGCCAGTAAGAACGGGGGGGCATACGTCGATACGCAGTATTTT
CASKNGGAYVDTQYF
>TRBV9|TRBD1|TRBJ2-3|.
TGTGCCAGCAGCAGAGACCCCGGACAGGGGGCGACAGATACGCAGTATTTT
CASSRDPGQGATDTQYF
>TRBV14|.|TRBJ2-7|once
TGTGCCAGCAGCCAAGAGGGGTTCCGGGGGACGTACGAGCAGTACTTC
CASSQEGFRGTYEQYF
>TRBV29-1|TRBD1|TRBJ2-7|.
TGCAGCGCCGAGGGGACAGAAAATTACGAGCAGTACTTC
CSAEGTENYEQYF
>TRBV5-6|.|TRBJ2-7|.
TGTGCCAGCAGCTTAGGGGCCACTTTCTACGAGCAGTACTTC
CASSLGATFYEQYF
>TRBV4-2|TRBD2|TRBJ2-3|.
TGTGCCAGCAGCCAAGATTCCAAATCTACCACCGGACTAGCTAAGAGCACAGATACGCAGTATTTT
CASSQDSKSTTGLAKSTDTQYF
>TRBV7-2|.|TRBJ2-3|.
TGTGCCAGCAGCTTAGCGCCCCTAGCTAGCGCAGATACGCAGTATTTT
CASSLAPLASADTQYF
>TRBV6-4|TRBD1|TRBJ2-1|once
TGTGCCAGCAGTCCCCAGGACAGGGGGCGCGCAAATGAGCAGTTCTTC
CASSPQDRGRANEQFF
>TRBV10-1|.|TRBJ1-2|.
TGCGCCAGCAGTGAGGGGTGGAACAGTGGCTACACCTTC
CASSEGWNSGYTF